A selection of T cell receptor beta chains follows, all from one sample in a study of CD8 T cells in Susac syndrome. Each CDR3 protein gets one entry after TCRdb re-called the immunoSEQ multiplex PCR reads with MiXCR. The sample yields 180,000 or so distinct CDR3 sequences, 90% to 95% seen once. Sample: CD4+ T cells from PBMCs. All receptors derive from a human donor with Susac syndrome. Both conserved end residues are part of each CDR3. A D gene is named only where the DNA matches it firmly. Only part of the rows carry a size: once, few, many, or a class if the clone is expanded.

v_gene	d_gene	j_gene	abundance	CDR3nt	CDR3aa
TRBV6-4	-	TRBJ2-3	-	TGTGCCAGCAGTGCCAGAAACACAACAGATACGCAGTATTTT	CASSARNTTDTQYF
TRBV20-1	-	TRBJ1-1	once	TGCAGTGCTATGAAAAGGGAAAGAACTGAAGCTTTCTTT	CSAMKRERTEAFF
TRBV20-1	-	TRBJ1-2	-	TGCAGTGCTAGAGCCCCCTTGGGGGGGCCATTGGACTATGGCTACACCTTC	CSARAPLGGPLDYGYTF
TRBV6-5	-	TRBJ2-1	-	TGTGCCAGCAGTTACAGGTACTCCTATCGGGGAGACAATGAGCAGTTCTTC	CASSYRYSYRGDNEQFF
TRBV11-2	-	TRBJ2-5	-	TGTGCCAGCAGCGCCATTACCCTCGCTCGCAAGGAGACCCAGTACTTC	CASSAITLARKETQYF
TRBV3-1	-	TRBJ2-6	-	TGTGCCAGCAGCCAAGAAATGTTCCGGAAGCAGTGGGGCTCTGGGGCCAACGTCCTGACTTTC	CASSQEMFRKQWGSGANVLTF
TRBV20-1	-	TRBJ1-5	-	TGCAGTGCTAGGGATCGTGTGAGTCAGCCCCAGCATTTT	CSARDRVSQPQHF
TRBV20-1	TRBD1	TRBJ1-1	few	TGCAGTGCTCGACAGGGTATGAACACTGAAGCTTTCTTT	CSARQGMNTEAFF
TRBV2	-	TRBJ1-5	-	TGTGCCAGCAGTGAAGCAACGGTTCAGCCCCAGCATTTT	CASSEATVQPQHF
TRBV6-5	TRBD2	TRBJ2-1	-	TGTGCCAGCAATAGCGGGGATTCCTACAATGAGCAGTTCTTC	CASNSGDSYNEQFF
TRBV2	TRBD2	TRBJ2-7	-	TGTGCCAGCAGTTCAGATGGACTAGCGGGAGCCCGAGAGCAGTACTTC	CASSSDGLAGAREQYF
TRBV28	-	TRBJ1-1	-	TGTGCCAGCATAATGGGGGTAATGAACACTGAAGCTTTCTTT	CASIMGVMNTEAFF
TRBV25-1	-	TRBJ1-1	once	TGTGCCAGCAGTGCCGCGGGGGCTATGGTAACTTTCTTT	CASSAAGAMVTFF
TRBV7-2	-	TRBJ2-1	once	TGTGCCAGCAGCTCCGAGTGGGTTCAACCTTACAATGAGCAGTTCTTC	CASSSEWVQPYNEQFF
TRBV20-1	TRBD1	TRBJ2-5	-	TGCAGTGCTAACCACAGGGGGCGGGAGACCCAGTACTTC	CSANHRGRETQYF
TRBV7-9	TRBD1	TRBJ1-6	-	TGTGCCAGCACGTCTACAGGGGAGAGATCACCCCTCCACTTT	CASTSTGERSPLHF
TRBV30	-	TRBJ2-7	-	TGTGCCTTTTCGACAGGACCCTACGAGCAGTACTTC	CAFSTGPYEQYF
TRBV28	-	TRBJ2-3	-	TGTGCCAGCAGTCTGGGGGGGGCCTTCACAGATACGCAGTATTTT	CASSLGGAFTDTQYF
TRBV12-3/TRBV12-4	TRBD2	TRBJ2-7	-	TGTGCCAGTGCTGCGGGAGGCTACGAGCAGTACTTC	CASAAGGYEQYF
TRBV28	TRBD2	TRBJ2-7	-	TGTGCCAGCAGTTTAAGTGGAGGGCTAGCGGGAGGGACGGGCCTCTACGAGCAGTACTTC	CASSLSGGLAGGTGLYEQYF
TRBV20-1	-	TRBJ2-3	-	TGCAGTGCTACCCCCTTAGGGCGCACAGATACGCAGTATTTT	CSATPLGRTDTQYF
TRBV20-1	TRBD1	TRBJ1-1	-	TGCAGTGCTTTACAGGGGAGAACTGAAGCTTTCTTT	CSALQGRTEAFF
TRBV20-1	-	TRBJ2-7	once	TGCAGTGCTAGCCCAGGCGGAACCTACGAGCAGTACTTC	CSASPGGTYEQYF
TRBV20-1	-	TRBJ1-2	-	TGCAGTGCTAGTGAAGGGAGTGACTATGGCTACACCTTC	CSASEGSDYGYTF
TRBV28	-	TRBJ2-4	-	TGTGCCAGCAGTCTAAATTATACACAGGATACCGGGAGACTAGCCAAAAACATTCAGTACTTC	CASSLNYTQDTGRLAKNIQYF
TRBV28	TRBD1	TRBJ2-7	-	TGTGCCAGCAGTGAGGCTGGGACAGACGAGCAGTACTTC	CASSEAGTDEQYF
TRBV9	-	TRBJ2-1	-	TGTGCCAGCAGCGTATGGGGGGCTGGCTCCTACAATGAGCAGTTCTTC	CASSVWGAGSYNEQFF
TRBV5-1	-	TRBJ1-1	-	TGCGCCAGCAGCTTGAAACCCCCGAACACTGAAGCTTTCTTT	CASSLKPPNTEAFF
TRBV6-2/TRBV6-3	-	TRBJ2-6	-	TGTGCCAGCAGTCCCACGGTTGCTGGGGCCAACGTCCTGACTTTC	CASSPTVAGANVLTF
TRBV5-1	-	TRBJ2-5	-	TGCGCCAGCAGCTTGAGAGACACCCAAGAGACCCAGTACTTC	CASSLRDTQETQYF
TRBV2	TRBD2	TRBJ2-2	once	TGTGCCAGCACCCGCCCGGGGGGATACACCGGGGAGCTGTTTTTT	CASTRPGGYTGELFF
TRBV9	TRBD2	TRBJ2-2	-	TGTGCCAGCGAATCGGGTCTCCCCCCTAGCGGGAGGAACACCGGGGAGCTGTTTTTT	CASESGLPPSGRNTGELFF
TRBV18	-	TRBJ1-5	-	TGTGCCAGCTCACCACCGAAAGAATATAGCAATCAGCCCCAGCATTTT	CASSPPKEYSNQPQHF
TRBV25-1	-	TRBJ2-3	-	TGTGCCACCTCGGACCTGTCGGATACGCAGTATTTT	CATSDLSDTQYF
TRBV4-1	TRBD2	TRBJ2-5	-	TGCGCCAGCAGCCAGCGACTAGCGGGTCAGGCGGAGACCCAGTACTTC	CASSQRLAGQAETQYF
TRBV12-3/TRBV12-4	-	TRBJ1-2	-	TGTGCCAGCAGTTTGAAAGGGCACTATGGCTACACCTTC	CASSLKGHYGYTF
TRBV7-2	-	TRBJ1-1	-	TGTGCCAGCAGCTTAGGCAGAACCACTGAAGCTTTCTTT	CASSLGRTTEAFF
TRBV5-4	-	TRBJ2-5	few	TGTGCCAGCAGCTTGGACGGCTACCAAGAGACCCAGTACTTC	CASSLDGYQETQYF
TRBV7-2	-	TRBJ1-1	-	TGTGCCAGCAGCTTAGTTTCGGTGAACACTGAAGCTTTCTTT	CASSLVSVNTEAFF
TRBV30	-	TRBJ1-3	-	TGTGCCTGGAGTGTACTGAGGCTCCGCTCTGGAAACACCATATATTTT	CAWSVLRLRSGNTIYF
TRBV20-1	-	TRBJ2-2	-	TGCAGTGCTAGAGACAGGGCCCCAGGGGAGCTGTTTTTT	CSARDRAPGELFF
TRBV7-7	-	TRBJ1-6	-	TGTGCTAGCAGCTTAGGAGGGAAGGGGGATTCACCCCTCCACTTT	CASSLGGKGDSPLHF
TRBV9	TRBD2	TRBJ2-7	-	TGTGCCAGCAGCGTATCACTAGCGGCTAACGAGCAGTACTTC	CASSVSLAANEQYF
TRBV7-9	-	TRBJ1-1	-	TGTGCCAGCGCACGGACGAACACTGAAGCTTTCTTT	CASARTNTEAFF
TRBV5-1	-	TRBJ2-1	-	TGCGCCAGCAGCTTGGGCGTGGGACCGGGTGGAAATGAGCAGTTCTTC	CASSLGVGPGGNEQFF
TRBV15	-	TRBJ2-3	-	TGTGCCACCAGCAGAGATCGTGGTACGCAGTATTTT	CATSRDRGTQYF
TRBV29-1	TRBD1	TRBJ1-5	-	TGCAGCGTTGTAGTACAGGGGAGCAATCAGCCCCAGCATTTT	CSVVVQGSNQPQHF
TRBV6-2/TRBV6-3	-	TRBJ2-7	-	TGTGCCAGCAGGCGGGACACACTCTCCTACGAGCAGTACTTC	CASRRDTLSYEQYF
TRBV25-1	TRBD2	TRBJ2-1	-	TGTGCCAGCAGTGAACCGACTAGCGGCAATGAGCAGTTCTTC	CASSEPTSGNEQFF
TRBV6-2/TRBV6-3	-	TRBJ1-1	-	TGTGCCAGCCTGGACAGTCTAGAGACTGAAGCTTTCTTT	CASLDSLETEAFF
TRBV3-1	-	TRBJ2-1	-	TGTGCCAGCAGCCAAATGACTATGAGGGAGCAGTTCTTC	CASSQMTMREQFF
TRBV3-1	-	TRBJ2-1	-	TGTGCCAGCAGCCAATCCACGCAGAACAATGAACAGTTCTTC	CASSQSTQNNEQFF
TRBV4-3	TRBD2	TRBJ2-1	-	TGCGCCAGCAGCCAAGGCGGGGGGCTTACGGGAAATGAGCAGTTCTTC	CASSQGGGLTGNEQFF
TRBV5-1	-	TRBJ2-7	few	TGCGCCAGCAGCGTCGGACTGACCTACGAGCAGTACTTC	CASSVGLTYEQYF